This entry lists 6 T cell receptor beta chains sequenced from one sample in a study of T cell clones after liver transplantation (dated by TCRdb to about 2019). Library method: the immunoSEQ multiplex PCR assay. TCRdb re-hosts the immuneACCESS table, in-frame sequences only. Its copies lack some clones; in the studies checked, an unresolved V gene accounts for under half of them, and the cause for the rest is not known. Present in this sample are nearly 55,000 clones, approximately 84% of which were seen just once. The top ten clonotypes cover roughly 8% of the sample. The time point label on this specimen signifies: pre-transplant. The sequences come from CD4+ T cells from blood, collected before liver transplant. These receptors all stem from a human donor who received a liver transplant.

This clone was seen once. CDR3 in amino acids: CASSSRPANEKLFF. The CDR3 coding sequence is TGTGCCAGCAGCTCCCGCCCCGCTAATGAAAAACTGTTTTTT. This chain uses TRBV5-6 with TRBJ1-4, with unresolved D. The V end was cut by 3 bases, the J end by 3 bases, with 9 bases between. Per the germline V gene, CDR1 is SGHDT and CDR2 is YYEEEE. This CDR3 spans 14 amino acids.

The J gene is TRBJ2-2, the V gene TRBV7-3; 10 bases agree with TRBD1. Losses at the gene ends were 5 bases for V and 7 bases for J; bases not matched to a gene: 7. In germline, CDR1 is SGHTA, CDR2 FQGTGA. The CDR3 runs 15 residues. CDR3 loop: CASSPSTGGNGELFF. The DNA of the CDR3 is TGTGCCAGCAGCCCGTCGACAGGGGGCAACGGGGAGCTGTTTTTT.

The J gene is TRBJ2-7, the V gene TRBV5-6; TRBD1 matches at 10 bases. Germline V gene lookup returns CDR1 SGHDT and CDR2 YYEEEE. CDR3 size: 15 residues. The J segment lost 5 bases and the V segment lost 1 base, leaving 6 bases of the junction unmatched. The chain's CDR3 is CASSLFGTGVHEQYF. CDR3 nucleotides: TGTGCCAGCAGCTTGTTTGGGACAGGGGTACACGAGCAGTACTTC.

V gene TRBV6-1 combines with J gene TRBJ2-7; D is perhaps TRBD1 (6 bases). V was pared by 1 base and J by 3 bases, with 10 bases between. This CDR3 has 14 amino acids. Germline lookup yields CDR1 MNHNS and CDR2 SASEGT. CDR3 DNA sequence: TGTGCCAGCAGTGAAGTCAGGGGCAGCTACGAGCAGTACTTC. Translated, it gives CASSEVRGSYEQYF.

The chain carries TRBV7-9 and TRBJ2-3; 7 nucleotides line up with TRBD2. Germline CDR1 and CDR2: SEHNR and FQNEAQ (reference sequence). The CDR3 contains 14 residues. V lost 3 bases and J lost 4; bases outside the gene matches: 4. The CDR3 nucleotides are TGTGCCAGCAGCTTTCGACTAGCTGCAGATACGCAGTATTTT. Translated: CASSFRLAADTQYF.

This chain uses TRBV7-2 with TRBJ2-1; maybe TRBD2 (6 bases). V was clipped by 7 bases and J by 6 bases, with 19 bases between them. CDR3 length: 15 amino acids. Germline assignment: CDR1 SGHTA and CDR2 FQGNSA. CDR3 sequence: CASTPETYSGNEQFF. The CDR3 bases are TGTGCCAGCACCCCGGAGACCTATAGCGGCAATGAGCAGTTCTTC.